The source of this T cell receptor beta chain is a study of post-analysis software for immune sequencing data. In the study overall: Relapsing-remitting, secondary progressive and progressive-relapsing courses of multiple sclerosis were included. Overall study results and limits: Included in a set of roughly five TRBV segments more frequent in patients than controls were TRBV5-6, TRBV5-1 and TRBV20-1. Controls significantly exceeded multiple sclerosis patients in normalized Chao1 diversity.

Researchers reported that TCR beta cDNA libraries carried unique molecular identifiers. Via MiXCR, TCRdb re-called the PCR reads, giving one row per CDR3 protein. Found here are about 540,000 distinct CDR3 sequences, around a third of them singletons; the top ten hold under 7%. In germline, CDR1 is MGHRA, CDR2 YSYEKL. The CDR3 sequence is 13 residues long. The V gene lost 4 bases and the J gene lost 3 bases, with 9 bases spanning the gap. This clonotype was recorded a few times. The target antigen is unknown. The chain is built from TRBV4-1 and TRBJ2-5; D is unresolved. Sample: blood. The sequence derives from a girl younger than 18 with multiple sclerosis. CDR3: CASSPDLEETQYF. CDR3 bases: TGCGCCAGCAGCCCCGACTTGGAAGAGACCCAGTACTTC.